This TCR beta chain was recovered during a study of neurological immune-mediated disorders. In TCRdb, the 5' RACE reads were re-called with MiXCR into one record per CDR3 protein. Of tens of thousands of distinct CDR3 sequences listed, 4.5% were seen once; the top ten hold 5.7%. This clonotype was counted only a few times. Germline V gene sequence: CDR1 DFQATT, CDR2 SNEGSKA (reference sequence). Trimming left V 1 base short and J 0 bases short, with 4 bases between. There are 14 residues in the CDR3. The sample consisted of PBMCs. J is TRBJ2-6 and V is TRBV20-1; no reliable D call. This TCR was recovered from a woman aged 55 to 70 with multiple sclerosis. The CDR3 bases are TGCAGTGCTAGAGTTCACTCTGGGGCCAACGTCCTGACTTTC. It is translated as CSARVHSGANVLTF.